Following are 22 T cell receptor beta chains from one sample sequenced in a study of response to subunit inactivated influenza vaccine (dated by TCRdb to the late 2010s). Taken with the paper, the label for time point translates to: approximately 40 days after influenza vaccine administration. Libraries were built with RT-PCR. Reads for this sample came from an Illumina HiSeq 2500. TCRdb reprocessing: public reads trimmed at Q25 with fastp, clones called with MiXCR, in-frame beta chains kept. Entries that share a CDR3 protein sequence are merged under the most common genes and DNA. For this sample the table gives fewer than 700,000 distinct CDR3 sequences, of which around 13% were detected only once. The ten largest make up less than 15% of the sample. Specimen: PBMCs from blood, collected about 40 days after vaccination. The receptors were sampled from a man between 50 and 59 years old who received an inactivated influenza vaccine. Donor details come from another sample of the same person, matched by shared clones.

In its sample, this clonotype was seen many times. The chain carries TRBV5-1 and TRBJ2-5; D ambiguous. There are 13 residues in the CDR3. Looked up from germline, CDR1 is SGHRS and CDR2 is YFSETQ. The germline V and J ends were trimmed by 0 bases and 2 bases, with 5 bases remaining between them. CDR3 bases: TGCGCCAGCAGCTTGGACCTGCAAGAGACCCAGTACTTC. It specifies CASSLDLQETQYF. The full variable domain, completed using reference TRBV5-1 and TRBJ2-5, is KAGVTQTPRYLIKTRGQQVTLSCSPISGHRSVSWYQQTPGQGLQFLFEYFSETQRNKGNFPGRFSGRQFSNSRSEMNVSTLELGDSALYLCASSLDLQETQYFGPGTRLLVL.

This clonotype was found a few times. The V and J genes are TRBV5-1 and TRBJ2-2; 7 nucleotides line up with TRBD1. Germline CDR1 and CDR2: SGHRS and YFSETQ. V dropped 2 bases and J dropped 2; count of bases not matched to a gene: 6. The CDR3 covers 16 residues. CDR3 region: CASSLPGQKNTGELFF. CDR3 in DNA: TGCGCCAGCAGCTTACCGGGACAGAAAAACACCGGGGAGCTGTTTTTT.

The chain has TRBV14 and TRBJ1-4; 7 positions match TRBD1. This CDR3 is 16 amino acids long. The germline gives CDR1 SGHDN, CDR2 FVKESK. Unmatched junction bases numbered 13, after V lost 4 bases and J lost 8 bases. The CDR3: CASSRENDREGEKLFF. Written as DNA, the CDR3 is TGTGCCAGCAGCCGAGAAAATGACAGGGAAGGGGAAAAACTGTTTTTT.

The genes are TRBV28 and TRBJ2-3; TRBD2 aligns across 12 bases. This CDR3 contains 18 residues. From germline, CDR1 is MDHEN and CDR2 SYDVKM. V lost 5 bases to trimming and J lost 0 bases; unmatched junction nucleotides: 9. As DNA, the CDR3 is TGTGCCAGCAGTGGGCTATGGGGGACTAGCGGGAGCACAGATACGCAGTATTTT. It codes for CASSGLWGTSGSTDTQYF.

The chain is built from TRBV20-1 and TRBJ1-6; D is undetermined. Trimming stripped 3 bases from V and 0 bases from J, with 12 bases between. Per germline, CDR1 DFQATT and CDR2 SNEGSKA (reference sequence). The CDR3 length is 16 residues. CDR3 sequence reads: CSARAGGSSYNSPLHF. The CDR3 region has the DNA TGCAGTGCTAGGGCAGGAGGGAGCTCCTATAATTCACCCCTCCACTTT.

This clonotype showed up many times. The rearrangement links TRBV7-9 to TRBJ2-7; 7 bases are shared with TRBD1. J gave up 0 bases and V 5 bases, and 7 bases lay outside the gene matches. CDR1 and CDR2 (germline): SEHNR, FQNEAQ (reference sequence). This CDR3 is built from 15 residues. The CDR3: CASSREAGGSYEQYF. CDR3 nucleotide sequence: TGTGCCAGCAGCCGTGAAGCAGGGGGCTCCTACGAGCAGTACTTC.

This rearrangement joins TRBV28 to TRBJ2-1; 8 bases are shared with TRBD2. This CDR3 contains 13 residues. V gave up 6 bases and J gave up 10 bases; unmatched junction bases: 8. CDR1 is MDHEN, CDR2 SYDVKM, per germline. This CDR3 reads CASSSGTRGEQFF. CDR3 bases: TGTGCCAGCAGCTCCGGGACTAGAGGGGAGCAGTTCTTC.

This clonotype turned up a few times. CDR3 nucleotides: TGTGCCAGCAGCAAGCCTCTAGCGGGAGGAACCTACAATGAGCAGTTCTTC. Protein product: CASSKPLAGGTYNEQFF. This rearrangement joins TRBV11-2 to TRBJ2-1, with 11 bases matching TRBD2. V shed 5 bases, J shed 2 bases, and the junction held 8 bases outside the gene matches. The CDR3 length is 17 residues. Germline CDR1 SGHAT, CDR2 FQNNGV.

In this sample, this clonotype turned up a few times. The V gene is TRBV5-6, the J gene TRBJ2-1; D gene unclear. The CDR3 has 15 residues. V was pared by 0 bases and J by 0 bases, with 7 bases between. CDR1 and CDR2 (germline): SGHDT, YYEEEE. In nucleotides, the CDR3 is TGTGCCAGCAGCTTGGGGAGACTCTCCTACAATGAGCAGTTCTTC. Encoded protein: CASSLGRLSYNEQFF.

This clonotype was counted many times. J is TRBJ1-1 and V is TRBV20-1, with D possibly being TRBD1 (6 bases). The CDR3 is made up of 14 amino acids. Trimming stripped 1 base from V and 1 base from J, with 10 bases between. Germline V gives CDR1 DFQATT, CDR2 SNEGSKA (reference sequence). The DNA for the CDR3 is TGCAGTGCTAGAGGGGGGGCTGGGAACACTGAAGCTTTCTTT. Protein: CSARGGAGNTEAFF.

CDR3 coding DNA: TGTGCCAGCAGCTTTGGCGGGAGGGAAACAGATACGCAGTATTTT. Amino acid sequence: CASSFGGRETDTQYF. The chain has TRBV7-3 and TRBJ2-3; the match to TRBD2 covers 9 bases. Germline CDR1 is SGHTA and CDR2 is FQGTGA. The V gene end was trimmed by 3 bases and the J gene end by 3 bases; junction bases not matched to a gene: 4. The CDR3 spans 15 residues.

This clonotype appeared a few times. This chain uses TRBV6-1 with TRBJ1-1; D unclear. V was cut by 3 bases and J by 4 bases, with 9 bases left in between. The germline gives CDR1 MNHNS, CDR2 SASEGT. CDR3 length: 13 residues. The CDR3 loop reads CASSEDLRTEAFF. CDR3 bases: TGTGCCAGCAGTGAGGATCTCCGCACTGAAGCTTTCTTT.

This chain joins TRBV5-1 and TRBJ2-5; D is possibly TRBD1 (6 bases). Deletions cut 1 base from V and 2 bases from J, with 12 bases between. In germline, CDR1 is SGHRS, CDR2 YFSETQ. The CDR3 sequence is 15 residues long. CDR3 loop: CASSLQGHPQETQYF. CDR3 DNA: TGCGCCAGCAGCTTGCAGGGACATCCACAAGAGACCCAGTACTTC.

This chain joins TRBV7-8 and TRBJ1-1; 7 bases map to TRBD1. V was clipped by 5 bases and J by 1 base; unmatched bases: 7. The CDR3 has 15 residues. CDR1 is SGHVS, CDR2 FQNEAQ, per germline. As DNA, the CDR3 is TGTGCCAGCAGCAGACACAGGGGAAGGAACACTGAAGCTTTCTTT. This gives the protein CASSRHRGRNTEAFF.

At least ten counts were recorded for this clonotype. The V gene is TRBV29-1, the J gene TRBJ2-3; D gene unclear. The V end lost 0 bases, the J end lost 5 bases, and 6 bases lay between the germline ends. The CDR3 has 12 residues. Germline V gives CDR1 SQVTM, CDR2 ANQGSEA. This CDR3 reads CSVEELGDTQYF. The CDR3 DNA is TGCAGCGTTGAAGAGCTTGGAGATACGCAGTATTTT.

This clonotype appeared a few times. The genes are TRBV6-5 and TRBJ1-3; a weak D match, TRBD1 (5 bases). The CDR3 spans 16 residues. CDR1 and CDR2 (germline): MNHEY, SVGAGI. Deletions cut 2 bases from V and 0 bases from J, with 11 bases between. Written as DNA, the CDR3 is TGTGCCAGCAGTTACGGGGGTATAAGCTCTGGAAACACCATATATTTT. It encodes CASSYGGISSGNTIYF.

The rearrangement links TRBV6-1 to TRBJ1-2, with D perhaps matching TRBD1 (6 bases). The CDR3 is 16 residues long. The germline V and J ends were trimmed by 5 bases and 0 bases, with 16 bases remaining between them. From germline, CDR1 is MNHNS and CDR2 SASEGT. CDR3 sequence (DNA): TGTGCCAGCAGTACCCGGAGGGGGGCCTCTAACTATGGCTACACCTTC. It codes for CASSTRRGASNYGYTF.

This clonotype came up many times. The V gene is TRBV12-3 or TRBV12-4, the J gene TRBJ2-3; 10 nucleotides line up with TRBD2. This CDR3 region has 16 residues. V lost 4 bases and J lost 12; bases outside the gene matches: 16. The DNA of the CDR3 is TGTGCCAGCAGTTACGCACTCTCCAAAAGCGGGGGGGCCCAGTATTTT. Amino acid sequence: CASSYALSKSGGAQYF.

Many counts were recorded for this clonotype. V is TRBV12-3 or TRBV12-4 and J is TRBJ2-5; D might be TRBD1 or TRBD2, each matching 5 bases. V lost 6 bases and J 2 bases, leaving 16 bases between the germline ends. The CDR3 totals 15 residues. Here the CDR3 reads CASSPPGTRQETQYF. The CDR3 nucleotides read TGTGCCAGCAGCCCCCCGGGGACCAGGCAAGAGACCCAGTACTTC.

This clonotype was picked up a small number of times. The chain carries TRBV7-6 and TRBJ2-1, with D maybe TRBD2 (7 bases). Trimming left V 4 bases short and J 16 bases short, with 20 bases between. The CDR3 contains 13 residues. CDR1 and CDR2 from the germline V gene are SGHVS and FNYEAQ. CDR3 in DNA: TGTGCCAGCAGCTATGACCTGAGGGGGGGCGAATTCTTC. Amino acid sequence: CASSYDLRGGEFF.

Concerning this clonotype: A read error may account for a junction end that differs from germline. V and J are TRBV6-1 and TRBJ2-3; D is unresolved. The CDR3 length is 14 residues. From germline, CDR1 is MNHNS and CDR2 SASEGT. CDR3 in DNA: TGTGCCAGCAAAGTTAGCTTGAGCACATATACGCAGTATTTT. It is translated as CASKVSLSTYTQYF.

This clonotype was seen a handful of times. This chain joins TRBV5-1 and TRBJ1-6, with TRBD1 matching over 7 bases. J was trimmed by 10 bases and V by 1 base; bases with no gene match: 11. Germline V lookup: CDR1 SGHRS, CDR2 YFSETQ. The CDR3 spans 16 residues. CDR3 DNA sequence: TGCGCCAGCAGCTTGATCTCGGGGGACAGCACGTCACCCCTCCACTTT. It encodes CASSLISGDSTSPLHF.